The sample holds one count of the clone carrying this T cell receptor beta chain. Sequencing was performed with immunoSEQ multiplex PCR; in TCRdb, only in-frame clones are kept and a portion is missing. Of about 260,000 clones in the sample, approximately 87% were seen once. This sample was included in a study of blood T cell repertoires in COVID-19. Germline-derived CDR1 and CDR2 are SGHDT and YYEEEE. This CDR3 comprises 15 residues. The V end lost 0 bases, the J end lost 0 bases, and 9 bases lay between the germline ends. The specimen sequenced was peripheral blood. This rearrangement joins TRBV5-6 to TRBJ1-2; perhaps TRBD1 as D (5 bases). The source of this sequence is a woman between 50 and 59 years old with acute or convalescent COVID-19. CDR3 protein: CASSLAGRANYGYTF. The CDR3 coding sequence is TGTGCCAGCAGCTTGGCGGGCAGGGCTAACTATGGCTACACCTTC.